The 9 T cell receptor beta chains below were found in one sample sequenced in a study of T cell repertoires in cytomegalovirus infection. A single record per CDR3 protein comes from TCRdb applying MiXCR to the reads. The repertoire holds around 800,000 distinct CDR3 sequences, over 25% seen once, with 9.5% to 15% in the top ten. Their antigens are not known. The sequencing used cultured CD8+ T cells from PBMCs, collected from culture after CMV antigen stimulation. These receptor sequences come from a human donor in good health (CMV status not recorded). Some clones in this sample may be carry-over from other donors' samples.

This clonotype was counted between two and nine times. The chain links TRBV7-4 to TRBJ2-7, with TRBD2 matching 7 bases. The CDR3 covers 15 residues. With V trimmed by 7 bases and J by 0 bases, 9 bases remained unmatched. Germline V gene lookup returns CDR1 SGHVT and CDR2 SQSDAQ. In DNA form, the CDR3 reads TGTGCCAGCATTTCGGTAGCGGGTTACTCCTACGAGCAGTACTTC. It codes for CASISVAGYSYEQYF.

As for this clonotype: A junction end diverges from the germline sequence, so it may reflect a read error. The rearrangement uses TRBV6-1 and TRBJ1-1, with 8 bases aligning to TRBD1. CDR3 length: 14 residues. Germline-derived CDR1 and CDR2 are MNHNS and SASEGT. CDR3: CACSHTGGGTVAFF. The CDR3 DNA reads as TGTGCCTGTTCACACACAGGGGGAGGGACTGTAGCTTTCTTT.

About this clonotype: A read error may produce the germline difference seen at one junction end. The chain couples TRBV4-1 to TRBJ1-1; D is possibly TRBD1 (5 bases). CDR3 length: 15 amino acids. Germline V gene lookup returns CDR1 MGHRA and CDR2 YSYEKL. The CDR3 region is CASSKESGVTTEAFF. CDR3 nucleotide sequence: TGCGCCAGCAGCAAAGAGTCGGGGGTTACCACTGAAGCTTTCTTT.

This clonotype was seen only a few times. The chain couples TRBV19 to TRBJ2-7, with D maybe TRBD1 (5 bases). Trimming shortened V by 5 bases and J by 1 base, and 9 bases separated the two germline ends. Germline CDR1 is LNHDA and CDR2 is SQIVND (reference sequence). This CDR3 is built from 13 residues. The CDR3 coding sequence is TGTGCCAGTAGTGGGGCTCTATCCTACGAGCAGTACTTC. Translated, it gives CASSGALSYEQYF. Based on the CDR3 plus reference TRBV19 and TRBJ2-7, the full variable domain is DGGITQSPKYLFRKEGQNVTLSCEQNLNHDAMYWYRQDPGQGLRLIYYSQIVNDFQKGDIAEGYSVSREKKESFPLTVTSAQKNPTAFYLCASSGALSYEQYFGPGTRLTVT.

The chain combines TRBV15 with TRBJ2-3, with D tentatively TRBD2 (5 bases). CDR1 and CDR2 from the germline V gene are LNHNV and YYDKDF (reference sequence). CDR3 length: 15 amino acids. Deletions cut 4 bases from V and 0 bases from J, with 11 bases between. This CDR3 reads CATSNLAPSTDTQYF. The CDR3 DNA sequence: TGTGCCACCAGCAACCTAGCCCCTAGCACAGATACGCAGTATTTT.

This clonotype was observed a handful of times. The chain links TRBV7-6 to TRBJ1-1; 9 bases are a match to TRBD1. The germline CDR1 and CDR2 sequences are SGHVS and FNYEAQ. The CDR3 has 16 amino acids. The junction had 7 bases not matched to a gene; V was cut back by 1 base and J by 4 bases. CDR3: CASSLGTGAEGTEAFF. CDR3 nucleotide sequence: TGTGCCAGCAGCTTAGGGACAGGGGCCGAGGGCACTGAAGCTTTCTTT.

This clonotype was picked up a small number of times. The chain has TRBV7-6 and TRBJ2-5, with 7 bases matching TRBD1. J gave up 0 bases and V 5 bases, and 6 bases lay outside the gene matches. Germline CDR1 is SGHVS and CDR2 is FNYEAQ. The CDR3 is made up of 15 amino acids. The CDR3 DNA sequence: TGTGCCAGCAGCAGCCGGGACAGCTACCAAGAGACCCAGTACTTC. As protein: CASSSRDSYQETQYF.

The chain carries TRBV19 and TRBJ2-7; D possibly uses TRBD1 or TRBD2 (5 bases each). CDR1 and CDR2 (germline): LNHDA, SQIVND (reference sequence). The V gene lost 8 bases and the J gene lost 6 bases, with 17 bases spanning the gap. CDR3 size: 13 residues. CDR3 in DNA: TGTGCCAGTCTCGGGACCCCCCTGGGCGAGCAGTACTTC. This sequence encodes CASLGTPLGEQYF.

There are a few counts of this clonotype. The chain joins TRBV11-2 to TRBJ2-5; 16 positions agree with TRBD2. This CDR3 region has 17 residues. V trimming: 5 bases; J trimming: 5 bases; junction bases outside the gene matches: 8. CDR1 is SGHAT and CDR2 is FQNNGV in the germline V gene. The CDR3 protein is CASSLGLAGGPGETQYF. For the CDR3, the DNA is TGTGCCAGCAGCCTGGGACTAGCGGGGGGGCCTGGGGAGACCCAGTACTTC.